These T cell receptor beta chains were read from a single sample in a study of OX40 agonist ivuxolimab in advanced cancers. The repertoire was sequenced with immunoSEQ multiplex PCR; TCRdb's copy has only in-frame clones and lacks some. The table lists about 50,000 clones, roughly three quarters of them singletons. The input for sequencing was CD4+ or CD8+ T cells sorted from blood, taken in a trial of the OX40 agonist ivuxolimab. These receptors originate from an adult with an advanced solid tumor such as melanoma, head and neck, liver or kidney cancer. Both conserved end residues are part of each CDR3. A D gene is named only where the DNA matches it firmly. Clone size is given for some rows only: seen once, a few or many times, or a class if the clone is expanded.

d_gene,abundance,j_gene,v_gene,CDR3aa,CDR3nt
TRBD2,-,TRBJ2-3,TRBV5-4,CASSMGRGSTDTQYF,TGTGCCAGCAGCATGGGGCGGGGGAGCACAGATACGCAGTATTTT
TRBD1,once,TRBJ1-4,TRBV18,CASSPDRVQEKLFF,TGTGCCAGCTCACCGGACAGGGTACAGGAAAAACTGTTTTTT
-,-,TRBJ1-3,TRBV18,CASSGSGNTIYF,TGTGCCAGCTCAGGCTCTGGAAACACCATATATTTT
-,-,TRBJ2-1,TRBV6-6,CASSYSSNSYNEQFF,TGTGCCAGCAGTTACTCATCCAACTCCTACAATGAGCAGTTCTTC
-,-,TRBJ2-1,TRBV7-2,CASSPPGLSSYNEQFF,TGTGCCAGCAGCCCTCCGGGACTCTCCAGTTACAATGAGCAGTTCTTC
TRBD2,-,TRBJ2-5,TRBV27,CASSKGLAGTAGEQTQYF,TGTGCCAGCAGTAAGGGACTAGCGGGAACCGCGGGGGAGCAGACCCAGTACTTC
-,-,TRBJ1-6,TRBV5-1,CASNEVPGANSPLHF,TGCGCCAGCAACGAGGTTCCGGGGGCTAATTCACCCCTCCACTTT
-,-,TRBJ1-2,TRBV27,CASSPQWGNYGYTF,TGTGCCAGCAGTCCACAATGGGGGAACTATGGCTACACCTTC
-,-,TRBJ2-1,TRBV11-3,CASSLDVGGYNEQFF,TGTGCCAGCAGCTTAGATGTGGGAGGCTACAATGAGCAGTTCTTC
-,-,TRBJ1-6,TRBV5-6,CASSLGPTDNSSLHF,TGTGCCAGCAGCTTGGGGCCCACCGATAATTCATCCCTCCACTTT
TRBD2,-,TRBJ2-5,TRBV4-1,CASSQGLDGETQYF,TGCGCCAGCAGCCAGGGACTAGACGGGGAGACCCAGTACTTC
TRBD1,medium-sized,TRBJ1-2,TRBV9,CASSSRQGRGGYTF,TGTGCCAGCAGCAGCCGACAGGGAAGGGGCGGCTACACCTTC
TRBD1,-,TRBJ1-5,TRBV12-5,CASAPQGFNQPQHF,TGTGCTAGTGCCCCACAGGGGTTCAATCAGCCCCAGCATTTT
-,few,TRBJ2-1,TRBV5-1,CASSLVGGDNEQFF,TGCGCCAGCAGCTTGGTAGGGGGGGACAATGAGCAGTTCTTC
-,-,TRBJ2-1,TRBV29-1,CSAVSFGDEQFF,TGCAGCGCGGTTAGCTTTGGGGATGAGCAGTTCTTC
-,-,TRBJ1-1,TRBV2,CASSELAPENTEAFF,TGTGCCAGCAGTGAATTGGCGCCAGAGAACACTGAAGCTTTCTTT
-,-,TRBJ2-1,TRBV5-1,CASSLGGSVSYNEQFF,TGCGCCAGCAGCTTGGGGGGGAGTGTGTCCTACAATGAGCAGTTCTTC
TRBD1,few,TRBJ1-1,TRBV6-4,CASKTETGTTEAFF,TGTGCCAGCAAGACTGAGACAGGGACCACTGAAGCTTTCTTT